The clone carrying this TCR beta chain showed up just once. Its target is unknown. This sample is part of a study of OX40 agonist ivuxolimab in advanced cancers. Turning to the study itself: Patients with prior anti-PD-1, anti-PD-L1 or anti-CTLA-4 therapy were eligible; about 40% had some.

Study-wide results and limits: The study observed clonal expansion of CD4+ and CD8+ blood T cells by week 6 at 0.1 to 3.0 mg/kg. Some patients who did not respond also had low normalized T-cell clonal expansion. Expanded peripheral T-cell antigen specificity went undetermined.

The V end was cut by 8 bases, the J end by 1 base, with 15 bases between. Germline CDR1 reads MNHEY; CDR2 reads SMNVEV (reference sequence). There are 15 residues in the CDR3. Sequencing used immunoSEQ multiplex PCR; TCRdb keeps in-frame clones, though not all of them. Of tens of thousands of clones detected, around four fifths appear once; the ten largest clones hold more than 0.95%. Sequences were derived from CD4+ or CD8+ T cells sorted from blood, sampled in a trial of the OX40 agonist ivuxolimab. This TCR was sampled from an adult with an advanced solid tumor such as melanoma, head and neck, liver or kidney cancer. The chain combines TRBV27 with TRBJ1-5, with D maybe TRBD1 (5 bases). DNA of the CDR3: TGTGCCAGCCGAGACAGTTACCAAAGCAATCAGCCCCAGCATTTT. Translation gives CASRDSYQSNQPQHF.